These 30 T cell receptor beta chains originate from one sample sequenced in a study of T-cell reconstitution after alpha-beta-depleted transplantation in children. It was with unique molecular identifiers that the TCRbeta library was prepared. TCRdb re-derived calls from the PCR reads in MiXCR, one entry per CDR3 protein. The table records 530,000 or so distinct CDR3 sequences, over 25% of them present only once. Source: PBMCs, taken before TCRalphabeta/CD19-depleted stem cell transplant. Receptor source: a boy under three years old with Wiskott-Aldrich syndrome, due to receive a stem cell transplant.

CDR3 DNA sequence: TGCAGTGCTGGACAGGGGACAACTAATGAAAAACTGTTTTTT. Protein product: CSAGQGTTNEKLFF. The rearrangement joins TRBV20-1 to TRBJ1-4; 9 nucleotides match TRBD1. Germline-derived CDR1 and CDR2 are DFQATT and SNEGSKA (reference sequence). This CDR3 region has 14 residues. J lost 0 bases, V lost 5 bases, and 1 base had no gene match.

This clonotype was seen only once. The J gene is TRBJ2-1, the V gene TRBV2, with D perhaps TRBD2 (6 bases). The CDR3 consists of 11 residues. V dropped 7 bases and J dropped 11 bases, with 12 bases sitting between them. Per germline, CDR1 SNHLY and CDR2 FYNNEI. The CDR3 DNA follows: TGTGCCAGCAACCGGGACTCGCAGCAGTTCTTC. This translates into CASNRDSQQFF.

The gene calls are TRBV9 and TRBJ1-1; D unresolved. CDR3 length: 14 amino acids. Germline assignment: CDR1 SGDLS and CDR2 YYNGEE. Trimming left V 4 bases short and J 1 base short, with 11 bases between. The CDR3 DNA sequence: TGTGCCAGCAGCCCCCGGCCGGGGAACACTGAAGCTTTCTTT. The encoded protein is CASSPRPGNTEAFF.

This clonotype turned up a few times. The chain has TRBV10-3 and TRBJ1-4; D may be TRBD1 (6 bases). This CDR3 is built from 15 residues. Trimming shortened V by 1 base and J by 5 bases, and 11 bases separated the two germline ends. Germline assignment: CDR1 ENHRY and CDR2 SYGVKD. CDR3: CAISEFRTVNEKLFF. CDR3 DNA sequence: TGTGCCATCAGTGAGTTCAGGACAGTAAATGAAAAACTGTTTTTT.

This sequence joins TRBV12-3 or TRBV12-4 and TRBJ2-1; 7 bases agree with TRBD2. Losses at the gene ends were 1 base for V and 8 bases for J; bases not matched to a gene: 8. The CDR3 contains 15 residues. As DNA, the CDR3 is TGTGCCAGCAGTTTAGGAGGGAGGGCCATGGATGAGCAGTTCTTC. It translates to CASSLGGRAMDEQFF.

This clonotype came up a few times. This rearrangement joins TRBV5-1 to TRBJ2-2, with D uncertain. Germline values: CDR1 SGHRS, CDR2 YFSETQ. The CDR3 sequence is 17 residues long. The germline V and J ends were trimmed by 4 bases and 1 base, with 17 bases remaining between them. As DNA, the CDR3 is TGCGCCAGCAGCATAGCTGACATCCTGCGGAACACCGGGGAGCTGTTTTTT. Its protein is CASSIADILRNTGELFF.

CDR3 sequence reads: CASRNQGRDTQYF. The CDR3 nucleotides are TGTGCCAGCAGGAATCAGGGGAGAGATACGCAGTATTTT. This chain connects TRBV3-1 to TRBJ2-3, with D perhaps matching TRBD1 (6 bases). This CDR3 is 13 amino acids long. The germline CDR1 and CDR2 sequences are LGHDT and YNNKEL (reference sequence). Trimming left V 6 bases short and J 5 bases short, with 12 bases between.

The CDR3 loop reads CASSFSGGPYEQYF. The CDR3 DNA follows: TGCGCCAGCAGCTTTTCAGGGGGCCCCTACGAGCAGTACTTC. The chain has TRBV5-1 and TRBJ2-7, with 8 bases matching TRBD1. CDR3 length: 14 amino acids. Trimming at V came to 2 bases and at J to 2 bases, leaving 3 bases not matched to a gene. Germline values: CDR1 SGHRS, CDR2 YFSETQ.

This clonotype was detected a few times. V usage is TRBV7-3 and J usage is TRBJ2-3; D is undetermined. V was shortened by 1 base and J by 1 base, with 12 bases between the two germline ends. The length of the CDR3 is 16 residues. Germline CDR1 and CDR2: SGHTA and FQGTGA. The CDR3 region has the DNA TGTGCCAGCAGCTTAATGGGCGCGGAAGGCACAGATACGCAGTATTTT. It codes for CASSLMGAEGTDTQYF.

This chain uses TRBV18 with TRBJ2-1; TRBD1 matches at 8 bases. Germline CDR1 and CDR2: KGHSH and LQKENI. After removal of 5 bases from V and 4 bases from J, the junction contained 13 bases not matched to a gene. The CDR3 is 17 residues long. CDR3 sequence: CASSRIPTGVPYNEQFF. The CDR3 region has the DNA TGTGCCAGCTCAAGGATCCCGACAGGGGTCCCTTACAATGAGCAGTTCTTC.

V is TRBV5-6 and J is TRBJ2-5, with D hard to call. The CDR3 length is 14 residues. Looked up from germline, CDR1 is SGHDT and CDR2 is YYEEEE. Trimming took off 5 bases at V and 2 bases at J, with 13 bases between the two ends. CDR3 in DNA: TGTGCCAGCAGTCGACTCGACACGCAAGAGACCCAGTACTTC. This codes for CASSRLDTQETQYF.

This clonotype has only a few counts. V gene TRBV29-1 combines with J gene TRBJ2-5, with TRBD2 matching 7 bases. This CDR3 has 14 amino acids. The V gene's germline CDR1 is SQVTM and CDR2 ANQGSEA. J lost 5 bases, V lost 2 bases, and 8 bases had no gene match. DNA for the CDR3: TGCAGCGTTGAATCGGGGGGAGTGGGGGAGACCCAGTACTTC. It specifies CSVESGGVGETQYF.

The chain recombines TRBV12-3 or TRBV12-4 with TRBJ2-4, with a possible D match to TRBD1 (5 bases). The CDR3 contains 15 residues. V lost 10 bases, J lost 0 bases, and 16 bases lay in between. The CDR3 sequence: CATRGDSLAKNIQYF. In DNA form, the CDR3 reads TGTGCCACCCGAGGAGACAGCTTAGCCAAAAACATTCAGTACTTC.

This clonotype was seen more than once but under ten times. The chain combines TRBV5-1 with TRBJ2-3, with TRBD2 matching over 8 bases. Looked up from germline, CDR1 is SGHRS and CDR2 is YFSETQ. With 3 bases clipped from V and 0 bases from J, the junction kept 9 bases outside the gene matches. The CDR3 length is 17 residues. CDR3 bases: TGCGCCAGCAGCTCCTTGTCCGGGAGGGCTAGCACAGATACGCAGTATTTT. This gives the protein CASSSLSGRASTDTQYF. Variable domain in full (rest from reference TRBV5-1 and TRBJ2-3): KAGVTQTPRYLIKTRGQQVTLSCSPISGHRSVSWYQQTPGQGLQFLFEYFSETQRNKGNFPGRFSGRQFSNSRSEMNVSTLELGDSALYLCASSSLSGRASTDTQYFGPGTRLTVL.

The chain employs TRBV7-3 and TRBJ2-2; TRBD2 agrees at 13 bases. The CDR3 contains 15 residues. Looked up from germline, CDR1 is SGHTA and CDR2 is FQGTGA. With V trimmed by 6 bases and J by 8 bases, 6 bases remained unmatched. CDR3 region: CASSPGLAGYGELFF. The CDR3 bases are TGTGCCAGCAGTCCGGGACTAGCGGGATATGGGGAGCTGTTTTTT.

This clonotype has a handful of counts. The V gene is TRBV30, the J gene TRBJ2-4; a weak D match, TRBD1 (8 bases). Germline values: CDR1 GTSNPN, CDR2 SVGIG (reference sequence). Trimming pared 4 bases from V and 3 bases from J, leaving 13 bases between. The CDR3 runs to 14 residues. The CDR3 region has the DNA TGTGCCTGGACAGGGGGCGGGGGCAAAAACATTCAGTACTTC. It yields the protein CAWTGGGGKNIQYF. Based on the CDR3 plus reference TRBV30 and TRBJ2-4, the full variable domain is SQTIHQWPATLVQPVGSPLSLECTVEGTSNPNLYWYRQAAGRGLQLLFYSVGIGQISSEVPQNLSASRPQDRQFILSSKKLLLSDSGFYLCAWTGGGGKNIQYFGAGTRLSVL.

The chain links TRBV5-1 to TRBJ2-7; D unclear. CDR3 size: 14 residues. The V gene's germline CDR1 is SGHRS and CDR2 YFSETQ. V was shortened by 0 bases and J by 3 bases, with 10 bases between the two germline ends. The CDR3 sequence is CASSLELLSYEQYF. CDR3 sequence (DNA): TGCGCCAGCAGCTTGGAGCTACTGAGCTACGAGCAGTACTTC.

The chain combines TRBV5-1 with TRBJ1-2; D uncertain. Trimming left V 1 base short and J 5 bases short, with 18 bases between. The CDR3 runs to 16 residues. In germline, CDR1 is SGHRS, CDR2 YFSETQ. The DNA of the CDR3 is TGCGCCAGCAGCTTGAATATCCGAACGGAGCTGTATGGCTACACCTTC. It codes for CASSLNIRTELYGYTF.

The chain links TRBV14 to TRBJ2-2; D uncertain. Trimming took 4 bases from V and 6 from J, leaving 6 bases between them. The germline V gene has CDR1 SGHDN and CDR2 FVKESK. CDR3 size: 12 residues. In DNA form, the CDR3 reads TGTGCCAGCAGCCCTAATTCCGGGGAGCTGTTTTTT. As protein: CASSPNSGELFF. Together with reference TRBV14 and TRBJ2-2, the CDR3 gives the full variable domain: EAGVTQFPSHSVIEKGQTVTLRCDPISGHDNLYWYRRVMGKEIKFLLHFVKESKQDESGMPNNRFLAERTGGTYSTLKVQPAELEDSGVYFCASSPNSGELFFGEGSRLTVL.

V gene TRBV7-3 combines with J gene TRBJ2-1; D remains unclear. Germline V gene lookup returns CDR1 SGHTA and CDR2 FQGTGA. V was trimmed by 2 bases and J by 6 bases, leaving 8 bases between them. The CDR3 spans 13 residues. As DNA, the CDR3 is TGTGCCAGCAGCTTATTTCCCGTCAATGAGCAGTTCTTC. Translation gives CASSLFPVNEQFF.

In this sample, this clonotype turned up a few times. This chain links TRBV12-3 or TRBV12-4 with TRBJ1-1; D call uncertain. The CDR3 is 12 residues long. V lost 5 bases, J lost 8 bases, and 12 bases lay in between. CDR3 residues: CASSVTHGEAFF. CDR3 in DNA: TGTGCCAGCAGTGTCACTCATGGGGAAGCTTTCTTT.

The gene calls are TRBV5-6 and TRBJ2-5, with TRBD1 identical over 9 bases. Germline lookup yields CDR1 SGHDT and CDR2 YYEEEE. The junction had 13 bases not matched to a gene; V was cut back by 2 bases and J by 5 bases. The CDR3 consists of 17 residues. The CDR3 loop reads CASSLESRDRVRETQYF. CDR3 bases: TGTGCCAGCAGCTTAGAGAGCCGGGACAGGGTTCGGGAGACCCAGTACTTC. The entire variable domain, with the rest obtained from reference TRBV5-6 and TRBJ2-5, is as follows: DAGVTQSPTHLIKTRGQQVTLRCSPKSGHDTVSWYQQALGQGPQFIFQYYEEEERQRGNFPDRFSGHQFPNYSSELNVNALLLGDSALYLCASSLESRDRVRETQYFGPGTRLLVL.

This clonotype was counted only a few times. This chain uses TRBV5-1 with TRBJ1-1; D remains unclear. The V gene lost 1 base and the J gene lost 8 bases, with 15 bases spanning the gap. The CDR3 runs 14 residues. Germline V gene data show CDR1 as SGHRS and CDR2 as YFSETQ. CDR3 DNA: TGCGCCAGCAGCTTGCTTTCGGGTTCCCCCGAAGCTTTCTTT. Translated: CASSLLSGSPEAFF.

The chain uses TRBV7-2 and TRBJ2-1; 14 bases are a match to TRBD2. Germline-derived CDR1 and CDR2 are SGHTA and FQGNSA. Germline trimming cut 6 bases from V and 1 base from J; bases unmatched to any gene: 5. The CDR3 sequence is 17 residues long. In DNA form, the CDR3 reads TGTGCCAGCAGTCGACTAGCGGGAGGGAATTCCTACAATGAGCAGTTCTTC. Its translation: CASSRLAGGNSYNEQFF.

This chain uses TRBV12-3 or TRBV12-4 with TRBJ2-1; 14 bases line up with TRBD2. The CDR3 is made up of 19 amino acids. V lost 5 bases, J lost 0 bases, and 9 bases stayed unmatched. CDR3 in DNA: TGTGCCAGCAGTCACGGGACTAGCGGGAGATCGAGCTCCTACAATGAGCAGTTCTTC. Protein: CASSHGTSGRSSSYNEQFF.

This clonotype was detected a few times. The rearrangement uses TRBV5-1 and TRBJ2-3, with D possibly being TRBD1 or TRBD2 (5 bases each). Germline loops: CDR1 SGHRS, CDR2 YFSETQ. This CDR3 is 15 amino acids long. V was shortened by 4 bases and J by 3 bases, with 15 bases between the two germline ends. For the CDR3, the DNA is TGCGCCAGCAGCGGATCCGGGACGCCAACAGATACGCAGTATTTT. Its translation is CASSGSGTPTDTQYF.

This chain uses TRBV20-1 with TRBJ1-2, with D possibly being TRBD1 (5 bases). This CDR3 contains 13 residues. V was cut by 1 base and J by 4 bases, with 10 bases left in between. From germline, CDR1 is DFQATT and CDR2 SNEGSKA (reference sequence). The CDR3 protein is CSARVTGRYGYTF. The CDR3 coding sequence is TGCAGTGCTAGAGTTACAGGCCGCTATGGCTACACCTTC.

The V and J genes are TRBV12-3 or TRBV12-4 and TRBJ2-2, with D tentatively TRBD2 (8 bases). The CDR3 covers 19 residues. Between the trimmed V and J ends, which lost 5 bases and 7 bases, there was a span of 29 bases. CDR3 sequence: CASSPDRPSKRERLGELFF. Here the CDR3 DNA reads TGTGCCAGCAGTCCGGACAGGCCCTCGAAGCGGGAGCGGCTCGGGGAGCTGTTTTTT.

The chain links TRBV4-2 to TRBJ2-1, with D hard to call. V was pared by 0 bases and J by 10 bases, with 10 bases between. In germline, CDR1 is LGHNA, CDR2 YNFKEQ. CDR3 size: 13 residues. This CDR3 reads CASSQDRFTEQFF. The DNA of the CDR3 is TGTGCCAGCAGCCAAGATCGGTTCACCGAGCAGTTCTTC.

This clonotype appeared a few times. This CDR3 reads CASSGQGAHYEQYF. CDR3 in DNA: TGCGCCAGCAGTGGACAGGGGGCCCACTACGAGCAGTACTTC. The J gene is TRBJ2-7, the V gene TRBV5-1; 11 bases map to TRBD1. Germline V gives CDR1 SGHRS, CDR2 YFSETQ. The CDR3 totals 14 residues. Unmatched junction bases numbered 4, after V lost 5 bases and J lost 3 bases.